A single T cell receptor beta chain is shown here with its context. No antigen is known for it. Nothing much larger sits one base from this clone, and base qualities are not available. For sequencing of the TCRbeta CDR3 region, genomic DNA was extracted from the sorted cells. The immunoSEQ Assay was used to sequence the TCRbeta CDR3 regions. Not all clones reach the TCRdb copy of this immuneACCESS table, which keeps in-frame sequences only. Checked studies attribute under half of the gap to unresolved V genes and leave the rest unexplained. In all, the sample holds roughly 59,000 clones, and about 80% of those were seen once. The ten largest clones capture around 2.1% of the sample. The data belong to a study of OX40 agonist ivuxolimab in advanced cancers. With regard to the full study: Ivuxolimab was an agonistic, fully human IgG2 monoclonal antibody directed against OX40 (CD134), a costimulatory receptor. Intravenous ivuxolimab was administered to patients every 2 weeks at six dose levels: 0.01, 0.1, 0.3, 1.5, 3 and 10 mg/kg. Among the approximately 54 dose-escalation patients, about 20 had hepatocellular carcinoma, about 15 melanoma, 9 renal cell carcinoma and 9 head and neck cancer. In the dose-escalation cohort, around four fifths of patients were male, and the mean age was around 65 years with a range of roughly 20 to 80. Patients were allowed to have had prior anti-PD-1, anti-PD-L1 or anti-CTLA-4 therapy, and roughly two fifths of the dose-escalation patients had been treated with checkpoint inhibitors. Partial responses were achieved by three dose-escalation patients, of whom one had hepatocellular carcinoma and two had cutaneous melanoma. Peripheral TCRbeta sequencing was intended to test whether TCR sequence diversity was altered and clonal T-cell expansion was caused by ivuxolimab. The paper covers the monotherapy dose-escalation part of the phase I ivuxolimab trial, which included N ≈ 50 patients. General conclusions and limits of the study: Antigen specificity was not determined for the clonally expanded peripheral T cells. After ivuxolimab, expanded clones were on average more numerous among CD8+ T cells than among CD4+ T cells. Low levels of normalized T-cell clonal expansion were also seen in some patients who did not respond. At doses from 0.1 to 3.0 mg/kg, clonal expansion was seen in both CD4+ and CD8+ blood T cells between baseline and week 6. In the 0.1-3.0 mg/kg groups, partial responders were among the patients with the lowest normalized peripheral clonal expansion, particularly in CD8+ T cells.

The trial excluded patients who had a history of autoimmune disease or were on systemic immunosuppression. In every dose cohort, peripheral blood was drawn for TCR sequencing at baseline, cycle 4 day 1, and cycle 7 day 1. Samples were obtained from an open-label, multicenter, first-in-human phase I dose-escalation trial of ivuxolimab. The trial enrolled adults with locally advanced or metastatic head and neck squamous cell, hepatocellular, melanoma or renal cell carcinoma. Before TCR sequencing, CD4+ and CD8+ T cells were separately sorted from peripheral blood. Looking up the germline V gene yields CDR1 SGDLS and CDR2 YYNGEE. Clipping removes 3 bases from V and 8 bases from J, with 7 as the unmatched junction base count. CDR3 length: 13 amino acids, cysteine to phenylalanine. The sequence is cut down to CDR3 DNA, 39 bases in frame from base 1.

The chain links TRBV9 with TRBJ1-2; 7 bases in between match TRBD1. This sequence was found in an adult with an advanced solid tumor such as melanoma, head and neck, liver or kidney cancer. Sequencing used CD4+ or CD8+ T cells sorted from blood, obtained in a trial of the OX40 agonist ivuxolimab. The CDR3 amino acid sequence is: CASSGTQGSGYTF. The nucleotide sequence is given as TGTGCCAGCAGCGGGACACAGGGGTCGGGCTACACCTTC.